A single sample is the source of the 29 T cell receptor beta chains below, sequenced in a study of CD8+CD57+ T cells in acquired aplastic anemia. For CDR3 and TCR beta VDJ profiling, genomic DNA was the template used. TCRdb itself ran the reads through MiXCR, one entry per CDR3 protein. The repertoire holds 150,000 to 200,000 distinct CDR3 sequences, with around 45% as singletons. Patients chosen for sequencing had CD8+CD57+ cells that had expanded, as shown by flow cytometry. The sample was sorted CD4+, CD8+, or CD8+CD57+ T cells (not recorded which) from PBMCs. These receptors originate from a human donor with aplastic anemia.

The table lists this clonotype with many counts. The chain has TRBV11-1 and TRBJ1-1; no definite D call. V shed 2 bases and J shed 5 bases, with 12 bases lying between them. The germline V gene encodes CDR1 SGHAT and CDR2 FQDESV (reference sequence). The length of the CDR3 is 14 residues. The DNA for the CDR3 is TGTGCCAGCAGCTTATTGGTAGGCGGGACTGAAGCTTTCTTT. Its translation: CASSLLVGGTEAFF.

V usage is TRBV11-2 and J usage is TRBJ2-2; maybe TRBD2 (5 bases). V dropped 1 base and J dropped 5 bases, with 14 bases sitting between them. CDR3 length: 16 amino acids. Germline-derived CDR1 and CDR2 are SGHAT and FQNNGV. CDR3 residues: CASSLGISVDTGELFF. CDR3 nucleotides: TGTGCCAGCAGCTTAGGAATTAGCGTAGATACCGGGGAGCTGTTTTTT.

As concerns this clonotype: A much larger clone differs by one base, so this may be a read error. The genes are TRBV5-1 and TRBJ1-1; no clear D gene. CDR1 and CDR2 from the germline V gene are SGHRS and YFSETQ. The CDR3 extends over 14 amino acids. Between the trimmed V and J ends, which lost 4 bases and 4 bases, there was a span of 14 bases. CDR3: CASSPPGRSTEAFF. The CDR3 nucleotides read TGCGCCAGCAGCCCGCCCGGTCGGAGCACTGAAGCTTTCTTT.

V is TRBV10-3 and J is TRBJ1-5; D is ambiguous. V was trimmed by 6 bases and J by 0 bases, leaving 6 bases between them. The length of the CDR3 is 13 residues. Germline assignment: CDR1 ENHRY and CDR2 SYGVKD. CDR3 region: CAIRLNSNQPQHF. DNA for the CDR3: TGTGCCATCAGACTGAATAGCAATCAGCCCCAGCATTTT.

CDR3 bases: TGCAGCGTGGAGACAGGATTGTCCACAGATACGCAGTATTTT. Translated, it gives CSVETGLSTDTQYF. This rearrangement joins TRBV29-1 to TRBJ2-3, with D tentatively TRBD1 (6 bases). Trimming shortened V by 6 bases and J by 2 bases, and 15 bases separated the two germline ends. Germline values: CDR1 SQVTM, CDR2 ANQGSEA. This CDR3 is 14 amino acids long.

The CDR3, as DNA: TGTGCCAGCAGCTTGGATCAGGGGGCCAACACTGAAGCTTTCTTT. It translates to CASSLDQGANTEAFF. The J gene is TRBJ1-1, the V gene TRBV5-6; 8 nucleotides align to TRBD1. CDR3 length: 15 residues. The V and J ends lost 0 bases and 2 bases, in that order; junction bases with no gene match: 3. Germline V CDR1 and CDR2: SGHDT, YYEEEE.

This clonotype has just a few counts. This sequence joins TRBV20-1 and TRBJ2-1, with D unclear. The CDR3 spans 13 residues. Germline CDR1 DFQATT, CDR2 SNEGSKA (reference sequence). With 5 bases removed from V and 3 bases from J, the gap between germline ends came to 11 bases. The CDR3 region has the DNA TGCAGTGCTCCCGCATCGGACTACAATGAGCAGTTCTTC. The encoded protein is CSAPASDYNEQFF.

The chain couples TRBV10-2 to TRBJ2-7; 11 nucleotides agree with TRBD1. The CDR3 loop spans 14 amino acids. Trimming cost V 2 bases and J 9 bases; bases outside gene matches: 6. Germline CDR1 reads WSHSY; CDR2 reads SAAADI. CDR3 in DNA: TGCGCCAGCAGTGAGCAGGGACAGGGGGTTGTGCAGTACTTC. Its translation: CASSEQGQGVVQYF.

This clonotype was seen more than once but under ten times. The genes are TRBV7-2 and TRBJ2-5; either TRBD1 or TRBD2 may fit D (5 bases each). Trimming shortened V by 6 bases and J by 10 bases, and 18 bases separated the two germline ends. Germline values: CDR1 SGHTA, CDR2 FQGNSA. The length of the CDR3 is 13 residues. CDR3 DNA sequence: TGTGCCAGCAGTAGGGACCCTCCGAGGAACCAGTACTTC. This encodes CASSRDPPRNQYF.

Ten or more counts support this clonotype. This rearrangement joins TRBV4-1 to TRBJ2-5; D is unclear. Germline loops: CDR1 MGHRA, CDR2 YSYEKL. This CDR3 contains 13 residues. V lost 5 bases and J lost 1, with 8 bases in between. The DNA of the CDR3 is TGCGCCAGCAGCGTGGCTTTCCAAGAGACCCAGTACTTC. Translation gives CASSVAFQETQYF.

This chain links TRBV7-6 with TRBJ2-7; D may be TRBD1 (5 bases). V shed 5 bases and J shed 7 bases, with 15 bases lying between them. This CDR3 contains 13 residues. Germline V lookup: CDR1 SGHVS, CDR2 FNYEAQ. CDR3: CASSARVSGEQYF. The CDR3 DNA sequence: TGTGCCAGCAGCGCCAGGGTATCTGGGGAGCAGTACTTC.

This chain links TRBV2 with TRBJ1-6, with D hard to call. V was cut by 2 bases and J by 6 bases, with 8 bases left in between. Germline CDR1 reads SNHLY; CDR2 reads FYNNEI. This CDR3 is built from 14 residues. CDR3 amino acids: CASSERGRNSPLHF. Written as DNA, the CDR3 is TGTGCCAGCAGTGAAAGAGGGCGTAATTCACCCCTCCACTTT. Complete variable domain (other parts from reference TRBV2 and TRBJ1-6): EPEVTQTPSHQVTQMGQEVILRCVPISNHLYFYWYRQILGQKVEFLVSFYNNEISEKSEIFDDQFSVERPDGSNFTLKIRSTKLEDSAMYFCASSERGRNSPLHFGNGTRLTVT.

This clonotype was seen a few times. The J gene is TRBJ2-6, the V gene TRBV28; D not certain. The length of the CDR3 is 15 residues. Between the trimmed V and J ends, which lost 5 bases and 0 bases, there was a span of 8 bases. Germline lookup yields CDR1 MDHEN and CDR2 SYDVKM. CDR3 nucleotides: TGTGCCAGCAGTCTACATAGCTCTGGGGCCAACGTCCTGACTTTC. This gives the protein CASSLHSSGANVLTF.

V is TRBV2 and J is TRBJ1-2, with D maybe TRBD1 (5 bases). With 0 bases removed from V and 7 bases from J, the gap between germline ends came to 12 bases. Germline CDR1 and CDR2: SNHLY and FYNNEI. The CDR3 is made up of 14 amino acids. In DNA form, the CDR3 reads TGTGCCAGCAGTGAAGCGCCAGGGTACAGTGGCTACACCTTC. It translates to CASSEAPGYSGYTF.

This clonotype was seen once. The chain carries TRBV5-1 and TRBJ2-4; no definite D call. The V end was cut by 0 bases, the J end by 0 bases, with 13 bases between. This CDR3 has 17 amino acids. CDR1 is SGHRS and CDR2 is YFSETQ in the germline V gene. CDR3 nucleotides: TGCGCCAGCAGCTTGGTTCAGGAACGCTTAGCCAAAAACATTCAGTACTTC. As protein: CASSLVQERLAKNIQYF. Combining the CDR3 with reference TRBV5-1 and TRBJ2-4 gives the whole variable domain KAGVTQTPRYLIKTRGQQVTLSCSPISGHRSVSWYQQTPGQGLQFLFEYFSETQRNKGNFPGRFSGRQFSNSRSEMNVSTLELGDSALYLCASSLVQERLAKNIQYFGAGTRLSVL.

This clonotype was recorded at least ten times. The CDR3 DNA sequence: TGCGCCAGCAGCTTGCCCAGGGCCTACGAGCAGTACTTC. This sequence encodes CASSLPRAYEQYF. The rearrangement links TRBV5-1 to TRBJ2-7; possible D gene TRBD1, 5 bases. Per the germline V gene, CDR1 is SGHRS and CDR2 is YFSETQ. Between the trimmed V and J ends, which lost 1 base and 2 bases, there was a span of 7 bases. The CDR3 totals 13 residues.

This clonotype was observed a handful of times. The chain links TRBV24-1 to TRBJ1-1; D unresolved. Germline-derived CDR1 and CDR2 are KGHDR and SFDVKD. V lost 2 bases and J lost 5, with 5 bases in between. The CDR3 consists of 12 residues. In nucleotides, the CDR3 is TGTGCCACCAGTGATTCTGGGACTGAAGCTTTCTTT. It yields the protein CATSDSGTEAFF.

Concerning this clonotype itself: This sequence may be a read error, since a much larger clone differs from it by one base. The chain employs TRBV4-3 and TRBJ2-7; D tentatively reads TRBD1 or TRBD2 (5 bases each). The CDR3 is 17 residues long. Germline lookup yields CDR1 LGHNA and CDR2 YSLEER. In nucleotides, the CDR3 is TGCGCCAGCAGCCAAGGGTCGTTGGCAGGGTTAGCGTACGGGCAGTACTTC. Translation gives CASSQGSLAGLAYGQYF.

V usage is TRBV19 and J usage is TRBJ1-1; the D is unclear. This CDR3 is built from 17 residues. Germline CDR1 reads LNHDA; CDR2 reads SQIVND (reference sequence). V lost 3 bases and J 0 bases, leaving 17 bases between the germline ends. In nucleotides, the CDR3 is TGTGCCAGTAGTATTTTGGGCACGGCCTTGGTGAACACTGAAGCTTTCTTT. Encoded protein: CASSILGTALVNTEAFF.

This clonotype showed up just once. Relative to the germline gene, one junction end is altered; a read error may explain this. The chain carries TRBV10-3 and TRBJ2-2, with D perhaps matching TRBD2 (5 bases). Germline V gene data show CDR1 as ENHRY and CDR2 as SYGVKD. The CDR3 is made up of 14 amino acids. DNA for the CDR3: TGTGCCAGCTGTTTCCCTCTAGGCGCCGGGGAGCTGCTTTTT. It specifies CASCFPLGAGELLF.

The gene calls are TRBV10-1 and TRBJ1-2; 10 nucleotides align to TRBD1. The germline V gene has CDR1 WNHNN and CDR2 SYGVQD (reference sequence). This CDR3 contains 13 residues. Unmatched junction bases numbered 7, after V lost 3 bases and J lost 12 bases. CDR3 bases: TGCGCCAGCAGTGACAGGGGGACAGGGGTCCACACCTTC. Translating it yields CASSDRGTGVHTF.

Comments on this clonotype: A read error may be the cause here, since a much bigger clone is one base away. CDR3 region: CASSLAPLSYNEQFF. The CDR3 coding sequence is TGTGCCAGCAGCTTGGCCCCCCTATCCTACAATGAGCAGTTCTTC. V usage is TRBV5-6 and J usage is TRBJ2-1, with D unresolved. V was pared by 0 bases and J by 1 base, with 8 bases between. CDR3 length equals 15 residues. CDR1 SGHDT and CDR2 YYEEEE come from the germline V gene.

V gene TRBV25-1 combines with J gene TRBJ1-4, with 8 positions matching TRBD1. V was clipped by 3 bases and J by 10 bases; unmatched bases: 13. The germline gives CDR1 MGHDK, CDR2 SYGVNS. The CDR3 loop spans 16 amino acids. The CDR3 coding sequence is TGTGCCAGCAGTGATAAAGCCAGGGGGCAAGGGGGAAAACTGTTTTTT. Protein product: CASSDKARGQGGKLFF.

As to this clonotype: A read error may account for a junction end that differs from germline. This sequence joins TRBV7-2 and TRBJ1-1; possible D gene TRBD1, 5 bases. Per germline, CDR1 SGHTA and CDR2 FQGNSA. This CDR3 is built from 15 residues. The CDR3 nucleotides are TGTGGCAGCAGCTTAAGAGGGCACGGGGGAACTGAAGCTTTCTTT. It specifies CGSSLRGHGGTEAFF. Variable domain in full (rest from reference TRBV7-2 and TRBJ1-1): GAGVSQSPSNKVTEKGKDVELRCDPISGHTALYWYRQSLGQGLEFLIYFQGNSAPDKSGLPSDRFSAERTGGSVSTLTIQRTQQEDSAVYLCGSSLRGHGGTEAFFGQGTRLTVV.

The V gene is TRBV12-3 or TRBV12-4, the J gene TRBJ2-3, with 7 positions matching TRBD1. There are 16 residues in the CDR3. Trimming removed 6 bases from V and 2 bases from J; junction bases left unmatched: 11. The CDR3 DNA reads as TGTGCCAGCAGCCAAACCGACAGGGCCCCCACAGATACGCAGTATTTT. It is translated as CASSQTDRAPTDTQYF.

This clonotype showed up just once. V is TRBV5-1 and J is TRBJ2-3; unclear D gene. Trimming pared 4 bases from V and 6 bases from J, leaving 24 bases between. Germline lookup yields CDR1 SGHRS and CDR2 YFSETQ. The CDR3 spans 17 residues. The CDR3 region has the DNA TGCGCCAGCAGCCCCGACCTAGACACGGCTCATACCGATACGCAGTATTTT. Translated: CASSPDLDTAHTDTQYF.

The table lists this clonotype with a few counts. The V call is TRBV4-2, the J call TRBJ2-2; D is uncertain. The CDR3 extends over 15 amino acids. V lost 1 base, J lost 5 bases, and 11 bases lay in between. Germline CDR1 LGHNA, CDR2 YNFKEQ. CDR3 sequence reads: CASSQASSWTGELFF. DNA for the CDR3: TGTGCCAGCAGCCAAGCCTCATCGTGGACCGGGGAGCTGTTTTTT.

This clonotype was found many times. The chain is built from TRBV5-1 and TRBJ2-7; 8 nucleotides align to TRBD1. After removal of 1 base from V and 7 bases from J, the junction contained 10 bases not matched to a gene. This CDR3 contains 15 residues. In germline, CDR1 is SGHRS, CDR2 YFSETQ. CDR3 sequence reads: CASSLFGTGLEEQYF. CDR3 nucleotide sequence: TGCGCCAGCAGCTTGTTTGGGACAGGACTGGAGGAGCAGTACTTC.

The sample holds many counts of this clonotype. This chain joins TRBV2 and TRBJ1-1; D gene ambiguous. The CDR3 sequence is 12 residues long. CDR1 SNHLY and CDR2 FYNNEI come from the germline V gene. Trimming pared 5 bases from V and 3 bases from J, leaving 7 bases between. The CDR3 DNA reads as TGTGCCAGCAGTTCAGGATACACTGAAGCTTTCTTT. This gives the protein CASSSGYTEAFF.